The text below deals with one T cell receptor (beta chain). The table lists this clonotype with many counts. Its recognized antigen is unknown. Base qualities are not provided; no much larger clone lies one nucleotide away. This sample stems from a study of T cell repertoires in cytomegalovirus infection (dated by TCRdb to between 2017 and 2020). About the study as a whole: Because public TCR beta signatures pointed to carriage of CMV infection together with the matching HLA type, the HLA type of each donor mattered for the analysis.

Sequencing was carried out with an Illumina HiSeq 1500. TCRdb took the public reads, trimmed them with fastp at Q25, ran MiXCR for clone calling and kept in-frame beta chains. Here each entry gathers all rows of one CDR3 protein and keeps the most common genes and DNA. Across this sample there are about 490,000 distinct CDR3 sequences, with approximately 17% seen only once. Of the sample, roughly 25% falls within the top ten clones. Results the study describes overall, beyond this receptor: In both this cohort and an independent roughly 350-donor cohort, the cumulative frequency of public TCR beta family members distinguished carriers of CMV infection plus the relevant HLA type. In the ex vivo response, HLA-C-restricted CMV-specific TCR beta clonotypes were dominant, and in two of eight donors the single most frequent clonotype came from this HLA-C-restricted group.

From cysteine to phenylalanine, the CDR3 is 13 amino acids long. CDR3 DNA only is kept here, 39 bases in frame from base 1. Trimming accounts for 3 bases at V and 6 bases at J, while the number of junction bases matched to no gene is 2. The chain employs TRBV12-3 or TRBV12-4 and TRBJ2-1, with 7 bases matching TRBD1. This sequence originates from a human donor in good health (CMV status not recorded). Some clones in this sample may be carry-over from other donors' samples. Material: CD8+ T cells from PBMCs. CDR3 protein: CASSFGTANEQFF. The nucleotides read TGTGCCAGCAGTTTCGGGACAGCCAATGAGCAGTTCTTC.